One sample yielded the 14 T cell receptor beta chains listed below, sequenced in a study of vaccination and CD4 T cells after COVID-19. Regarding treatment: approximately nine-day PBMC culture with coronavirus spike peptide pools or control peptides (ViraFEST assay). Sequencing of the DNA from cultured CD4+ T cells was carried out with the Oncomine TCR Beta short-read assay. TCRdb recomputed calls from the PCR reads with MiXCR, one row per CDR3 protein. The repertoire holds about 24,000 distinct CDR3 sequences, about 60% seen once, with 7% to 9.5% in the top ten. Antigens for these TCRs are unknown. The sample was CD4+ T cells from blood, cultured in vitro. The source is a human donor who had recovered from COVID-19.

This clonotype was seen only a few times. The chain recombines TRBV23-1 with TRBJ1-1; D possibly corresponds to TRBD1 (5 bases). TRBV23-1 is classed as an ORF, of uncertain function. The CDR3 has 13 residues. Trimming removed 7 bases from V and 2 bases from J, with 11 bases in between. DNA for the CDR3: TGCGCCAGCACCGGGGGGACTAACACTGAAGCTTTCTTT. This gives the protein CASTGGTNTEAFF.

This chain connects TRBV19 to TRBJ2-4, with TRBD1 identical over 10 bases. The CDR3 is 14 residues long. V was clipped by 5 bases and J by 8 bases; unmatched bases: 6. CDR1 is LNHDA and CDR2 is SQIVND in the germline V gene (reference sequence). For the CDR3, the DNA is TGTGCCAGTAGTCCAACGGACAGGGGGGACATTCAGTACTTC. This translates into CASSPTDRGDIQYF.

This clonotype was picked up one time. The V gene is TRBV19, the J gene TRBJ2-7; 7 nucleotides line up with TRBD1. Trimming at V came to 6 bases and at J to 3 bases, leaving 11 bases not matched to a gene. The CDR3 spans 15 residues. Germline V gene lookup returns CDR1 LNHDA and CDR2 SQIVND (reference sequence). The CDR3 bases are TGTGCCAGTAGAAGTAGTGGGACAGCGATCTACGAGCAGTACTTC. It encodes CASRSSGTAIYEQYF. Together with reference TRBV19 and TRBJ2-7, the CDR3 gives the full variable domain: DGGITQSPKYLFRKEGQNVTLSCEQNLNHDAMYWYRQDPGQGLRLIYYSQIVNDFQKGDIAEGYSVSREKKESFPLTVTSAQKNPTAFYLCASRSSGTAIYEQYFGPGTRLTVT.

This chain joins TRBV6-1 and TRBJ2-7; 9 bases align to TRBD2. Germline V lookup: CDR1 MNHNS, CDR2 SASEGT. This CDR3 has 14 residues. The V and J ends lost 6 bases and 1 base, in that order; junction bases with no gene match: 4. The CDR3 DNA follows: TGTGCCAGCAGAATAGCGGGAGCGTCCTACGAGCAGTACTTC. Its protein is CASRIAGASYEQYF.

This clonotype has more than one count but fewer than ten. The V and J genes are TRBV7-2 and TRBJ1-5; D perhaps matches TRBD1 (5 bases). This CDR3 spans 14 amino acids. The germline V gene encodes CDR1 SGHTA and CDR2 FQGNSA. V was trimmed by 0 bases and J by 9 bases, leaving 12 bases between them. CDR3 amino acids: CASSLARDYGPQHF. For the CDR3, the DNA is TGTGCCAGCAGCTTAGCGAGGGACTACGGGCCCCAGCATTTT.

This clonotype was detected only once. The chain employs TRBV30 and TRBJ1-1; D unclear. V was clipped by 0 bases and J by 1 base, with 12 bases between them. This CDR3 region has 15 residues. Germline CDR1 GTSNPN, CDR2 SVGIG (reference sequence). CDR3 nucleotide sequence: TGTGCCTGGAGTGTAGGGAGTCTTGGGAACACTGAAGCTTTCTTT. Protein product: CAWSVGSLGNTEAFF.

The J gene is TRBJ2-7, the V gene TRBV20-1; TRBD2 aligns across 8 bases. The CDR3 has 16 residues. Germline-derived CDR1 and CDR2 are DFQATT and SNEGSKA (reference sequence). V was pared by 3 bases and J by 4 bases, with 14 bases of the junction left unmatched. The CDR3 region has the DNA TGCAGTGCTAGTTGGGTCTCCGGGACTAGTCGGTACGAGCAGTACTTC. It encodes CSASWVSGTSRYEQYF.

The chain couples TRBV7-9 to TRBJ2-2, with 15 bases that match TRBD2. The CDR3 has 19 amino acids. V gave up 5 bases and J gave up 3 bases; unmatched junction bases: 10. From germline, CDR1 is SEHNR and CDR2 FQNEAQ (reference sequence). The CDR3 loop is CASSPRTSGRGIDTGELFF. The CDR3 nucleotides are TGTGCCAGCAGCCCGAGGACTAGCGGGAGGGGCATTGACACCGGGGAGCTGTTTTTT.

The chain recombines TRBV2 with TRBJ1-2; a possible D gene is TRBD1 (6 bases). This CDR3 region has 17 residues. The V gene lost 6 bases and the J gene lost 5 bases, with 25 bases spanning the gap. The V gene's germline CDR1 is SNHLY and CDR2 FYNNEI. CDR3 sequence: CASREDRTSGGFYGYTF. The CDR3 DNA is TGTGCCAGCAGGGAGGACAGAACCAGTGGCGGCTTTTATGGCTACACCTTC.

The rearrangement joins TRBV12-3 or TRBV12-4 to TRBJ1-1; TRBD1 agrees at 11 bases. This CDR3 has 14 residues. V lost 3 bases to trimming and J lost 4 bases; unmatched junction nucleotides: 1. CDR3 amino acids: CASSLGQGVTEAFF. In DNA form, the CDR3 reads TGTGCCAGCAGTTTGGGACAGGGGGTCACTGAAGCTTTCTTT.

The V call is TRBV5-1, the J call TRBJ1-1; weak D call: TRBD1 (5 bases). Germline CDR1 is SGHRS and CDR2 is YFSETQ. This CDR3 has 14 amino acids. Trimming left V 0 bases short and J 4 bases short, with 10 bases between. CDR3 protein: CASSLGDGGTEAFF. The CDR3 DNA sequence: TGCGCCAGCAGCTTGGGAGACGGGGGCACTGAAGCTTTCTTT.

This CDR3 reads CASTRGASTDTQYF. CDR3 bases: TGTGCCAGCACACGGGGAGCAAGCACAGATACGCAGTATTTT. The chain recombines TRBV27 with TRBJ2-3, with D possibly matching TRBD2 (5 bases). Germline V gene data show CDR1 as MNHEY and CDR2 as SMNVEV (reference sequence). Trimming pared 7 bases from V and 0 bases from J, leaving 11 bases between. This CDR3 region has 14 residues.

The V call is TRBV3-1, the J call TRBJ1-5; D is unclear. The V gene lost 1 base and the J gene lost 4 bases, with 8 bases spanning the gap. The CDR3 is 14 residues long. Germline V lookup: CDR1 LGHDT, CDR2 YNNKEL (reference sequence). The CDR3, as DNA: TGTGCCAGCAGCCAAGGGGTAGGGAATCAGCCCCAGCATTTT. As protein: CASSQGVGNQPQHF.

V is TRBV7-9 and J is TRBJ1-1; possible D gene TRBD1, 5 bases. Deletions cut 5 bases from V and 3 bases from J, with 13 bases between. There are 14 residues in the CDR3. The germline V gene encodes CDR1 SEHNR and CDR2 FQNEAQ (reference sequence). The CDR3 DNA is TGTGCCAGCAGCCCGGACAATTTCTACACTGAAGCTTTCTTT. It encodes CASSPDNFYTEAFF.